The clone carrying this T cell receptor (beta chain) has a handful of counts. The antigen is undetermined. The junction does not match germline at one end; this may be a read error. MiXCR, run by TCRdb on the RT-PCR reads, gives a single entry per CDR3 protein. The repertoire holds roughly 500,000 distinct CDR3 sequences, roughly 25% seen once, with about 2.8% in the top ten. Germline CDR1 LNHDA, CDR2 SQIVND (reference sequence). CDR3 size: 16 residues. The data originate from a study of response to subunit inactivated influenza vaccine. Broader study findings: Authors proposed each seasonal influenza vaccination draws in few new T cells.

These sequences were also reported in another study, on T cells expressing NK-cell markers. That paper states: The authors generated TCR beta cDNA through 5'RACE template switching with UMIs. Out of eight donors sequenced, seven tested HCMV-seropositive and the remaining one seronegative.

The specimen comprised CD4+ T cells sorted from PBMCs, sampled 11 to 12 days after vaccination. The chain carries TRBV19 and TRBJ1-5, with a possible D match to TRBD1 (5 bases). The TCR originated in a man aged 45-60 years who received an inactivated influenza vaccine. CDR3 DNA: TGTGCCTGTAGTATCCTCTCGGGGGGTGGCAATCAGCCCCAGCATTTT. As protein: CACSILSGGGNQPQHF.